Sequencing of this T cell receptor beta chain was carried out in a study of PD-1 blockade in classical Hodgkin lymphoma (dated by TCRdb to about 2020). Background on the whole study: Nivolumab dosing was 3 mg/kg intravenously every 2 weeks, continuing until either disease progression or unacceptable toxicity. The study used CyTOF and TCR beta sequencing to define a peripheral blood immune signature of response to PD-1 blockade in classical Hodgkin lymphoma.

The paper as a whole reports these results and caveats: Patients starting nivolumab less than 1 year after ASCT had lower diversity and were excluded from later analyses to avoid confounding by immune reconstitution. Baseline TCR diversity was reported to be lower in newly diagnosed patients than in healthy donors and to be lower still in relapsed/refractory patients. A significant rise by C4D1 was seen in CD4+ but not CD8+ TCR diversity (p=0.0027 vs p=0.16), with the rise being most apparent in complete responders (p=0.02). Trial patients with a complete response had baseline diversity similar to that of newly diagnosed patients, while partial responders and progressors had significantly lower diversity. The study was limited to a single clinical trial cohort, and causes of repertoire differences, possibly disease activity or prior therapy, remained undefined.

There are 11 amino acids in the CDR3, from cysteine to phenylalanine inclusive. The only DNA kept is the CDR3, 33 bases in frame from the first base. V and J are truncated by 10 bases and 5 bases respectively, leaving an intervening sequence of 11 bases. From a lookup of the germline V gene, CDR1 and CDR2 are MDHEN and SYDVKM. Worth noting for this clone: There is no known antigen for this receptor. Base-call qualities are not available, and no considerably larger clone is one nucleotide away.

The time point label, read with the paper, signifies: cycle 1 day 1 (C1D1), immediately before nivolumab initiation. Every trial patient had relapsed following autologous stem cell transplantation, and prior brentuximab vedotin exposure was what differed among cohorts A, B and C. The trial cohort comprised 56 patients with relapsed/refractory classical Hodgkin lymphoma whose best overall responses were complete response, partial response or progressive disease. Trial patients were treated with single-agent nivolumab in the multi-cohort phase II CheckMate 205 trial. Best overall response was determined by an independent review committee according to the 2007 International Working Group response criteria. Trial PBMCs were collected immediately before nivolumab initiation (C1D1) and during therapy at cycle 2 day 1 and cycle 4 day 1. Peripheral blood was collected in 8 mL Vacutainer Cell Preparation Tubes, from which PBMCs were isolated by centrifugation and then cryopreserved.

The Qiagen DNeasy kit was used to extract genomic DNA both from unsorted PBMCs and from the negatively selected CD4+ and CD8+ fractions. TCR beta CDR3 regions were amplified by immunoSEQ multiplex PCR using primers annealing to V and J segments. A synthetic immune receptor repertoire was used to minimize amplification bias, and remaining bias was computationally removed after sequencing. The original pipeline was this. Repertoire diversity was quantified as the Shannon entropy index using custom Python scripts. Unsorted, CD4+ and CD8+ repertoires were examined separately, except in combined analyses, for which CD4+ and CD8+ sequences were merged in silico. Clonal expansion was defined as at least a 2-fold frequency increase after treatment relative to C1D1, with a pseudocount of 0.5 for undetected baseline clones. Singleton clones were defined as clones with 0 or 1 copy at C1D1, and non-singleton clones were defined as clones with 2 or more copies. Clones expanded in unsorted samples were labelled as CD4+, CD8+ or unknown by matching protein sequences in sorted samples from the same patient. Diversity changes from C1D1 to C4D1 were tested in paired samples using Wilcoxon tests. The immuneACCESS repertoire file appears here via TCRdb, limited to in-frame rearrangements. These files lack a portion of the clones; in checked studies, under half of the deficit traces to unresolved V genes, and the cause of the others is not known. V and J calls and clone size follow that table, whereas D and trimming were derived from the DNA. In all, the sample holds under 95,000 clones, and just over 90% of those were seen once. The ten biggest clones cover about 7.8% of the sample.

The chain employs TRBV28 and TRBJ1-2, with no confident D gene call. This clonotype originated in a human donor with classical Hodgkin lymphoma. Sequenced here: peripheral blood mononuclear cells (PBMCs), sampled at baseline. The encoded CDR3 is CATSRAYGYTF. The DNA sequence is given as TGTGCCACCTCACGAGCGTATGGCTACACCTTC.